The sequence of this T cell receptor beta chain was determined in a study of T cells after posttransplantation cyclophosphamide. The table came from immunoSEQ multiplex PCR; TCRdb's copy has only in-frame clones and leaves some out. The table has around 4,800 clones, about 72% seen once. Findings of the study overall: TRB clonality was highly associated with recipient CMV seropositivity and reactivation. Tissue-infiltrating T cells from skin or gut overlapped little with blood T cells. Later blood repertoires were often dominated by clones from the donor CD8+ memory compartment.

Deletions cut 6 bases from V and 3 bases from J, with 9 bases between. Germline loops: CDR1 LNHDA, CDR2 SQIVND (reference sequence). The CDR3 has 13 amino acids. A marrow graft followed busulfan-fludarabine conditioning, with cyclophosphamide on days +3 and +4. About this clone itself: Its matching antigen is unknown.

Sequences were derived from PBMCs, sampled 362 days after allogeneic stem cell transplant with posttransplant cyclophosphamide. The chain recombines TRBV19 with TRBJ1-5; D is undetermined. This sequence originates from a male patient in his sixties or seventies who received an allogeneic stem cell transplant from an unrelated donor, was CMV-positive, and had acute GVHD only. T cells may partly derive from the graft donor. The chain's CDR3 is CASRSVDNQPQHF. As DNA, the CDR3 is TGTGCCAGTAGAAGTGTAGACAATCAGCCCCAGCATTTT.